This paragraph reports one T cell receptor (beta chain). Its antigen remains unknown. The sample belongs to a study of cytomegalovirus exposure and HLA in healthy donors. Study information: An early release of data contained about 85 million unique TCRs, which came from HLA-typed donors.

Study-level findings and limits: Analyses of presence/absence relied on an assumption of roughly uniform sequencing depth across donors. Testing in vitro showed a few CMV-associated chains specific for CMV antigens. Owing to their indistinguishability, certain V segments, notably TRBV6-2 and TRBV6-3, were excluded.

The PCR contained 60 Vbeta and 13 Jbeta primers. Here immunoSEQ multiplex PCR was the method, and the copy in TCRdb shows in-frame clones only, minus some. The sample lists approximately 190,000 clones, approximately 84% occurring once. The V gene's germline CDR1 is WNHNN and CDR2 SYGVQD (reference sequence). The CDR3 has 14 amino acids. Trimming shortened V by 4 bases and J by 0 bases, and 7 bases separated the two germline ends. Material for sequencing was PBMCs. This receptor was identified in a woman aged 45 to 65 in good health and CMV-seropositive. The chain joins TRBV10-1 to TRBJ2-1; D uncertain. CDR3 DNA sequence: TGCGCCAGCAGTGCGTTCAGCTCCTACAATGAGCAGTTCTTC. Translated, it gives CASSAFSSYNEQFF.